This record covers a single TCR beta chain. A sample-barcoded 5' primer and a J-beta primer mix were used in a second PCR of roughly 7 to 11 cycles. Each CDR3 protein gets one entry after TCRdb re-called the 5' RACE reads with MiXCR. The sample holds hundreds of thousands of distinct CDR3 sequences, around 31% seen once. This sample is part of a study of blood T cells in healthy people across ages. V lost 3 bases and J lost 3, with 15 bases in between. CDR1 and CDR2 from the germline V gene are MNHEY and SVGAGI. The CDR3 covers 16 residues. Sequenced: blood. The clonotype was recovered from a woman at least 80 years old in good health. J is TRBJ1-5 and V is TRBV6-5; weak D call: TRBD1 (5 bases). CDR3 sequence (DNA): TGTGCCAGCAGTTATCGGGGCCCCAGTCCCAATCAGCCCCAGCATTTT. Residues: CASSYRGPSPNQPQHF.